Listed here are 5 T cell receptor beta chains from one sample, sequenced in a study of OX40 agonist ivuxolimab in advanced cancers. The assay was immunoSEQ multiplex PCR, and TCRdb's table has in-frame clones only and misses some. The sample includes some 150,000 clones, 85% to 95% seen only once; the top ten take roughly 1%. The sample was CD4+ or CD8+ T cells sorted from blood, taken in a trial of the OX40 agonist ivuxolimab. The receptors shown here come from an adult with an advanced solid tumor such as melanoma, head and neck, liver or kidney cancer.

This rearrangement joins TRBV4-3 to TRBJ1-1; D is unresolved. The ends were cut back, 4 bases at V and 1 base at J, with 13 bases in the middle. This CDR3 comprises 15 residues. Germline V gene data show CDR1 as LGHNA and CDR2 as YSLEER. The CDR3 sequence: CASSPRDTSNTEAFF. The CDR3 nucleotides are TGCGCCAGCAGCCCACGCGACACCTCGAACACTGAAGCTTTCTTT.

This clone showed up just once. The V and J genes are TRBV6-6 and TRBJ2-3; D might be TRBD1 (6 bases). This CDR3 comprises 14 residues. Germline CDR1 is MNHNY and CDR2 is SVGAGI (reference sequence). The V end lost 4 bases, the J end lost 3 bases, and 11 bases lay between the germline ends. CDR3 sequence reads: CASSLGRGTDTQYF. DNA of the CDR3: TGTGCCAGCAGTTTAGGCAGGGGTACAGATACGCAGTATTTT.

In this sample, this clone turned up once. The V gene is TRBV9, the J gene TRBJ2-7, with a weak D call TRBD2 (6 bases). This CDR3 has 14 residues. Per the germline V gene, CDR1 is SGDLS and CDR2 is YYNGEE. Between the trimmed V and J ends, which lost 0 bases and 4 bases, there was a span of 11 bases. CDR3 sequence reads: CASSVGGLPYEQYF. CDR3 in DNA: TGTGCCAGCAGCGTAGGGGGACTCCCATACGAGCAGTACTTC.

The chain couples TRBV5-4 to TRBJ2-5; D is uncertain. Deletions cut 1 base from V and 1 base from J, with 5 bases between. The CDR3 sequence is 13 residues long. Germline loops: CDR1 SGHNT, CDR2 YYREEE (reference sequence). The CDR3 DNA reads TGTGCCAGCAGCTTGACCTCCCAAGAGACCCAGTACTTC. It specifies CASSLTSQETQYF. Based on the CDR3 plus reference TRBV5-4 and TRBJ2-5, the full variable domain is ETGVTQSPTHLIKTRGQQVTLRCSSQSGHNTVSWYQQALGQGPQFIFQYYREEENGRGNFPPRFSGLQFPNYSSELNVNALELDDSALYLCASSLTSQETQYFGPGTRLLVL.

This sequence joins TRBV5-5 and TRBJ2-2; D might be TRBD1 (6 bases). This CDR3 region has 14 residues. Trimming stripped 8 bases from V and 4 bases from J, with 15 bases between. CDR1 SGHKS and CDR2 YYEKEE come from the germline V gene (reference sequence). The CDR3 DNA reads as TGTGCCAGTAGGGGGAACGGTTTCACCGGGGAGCTGTTTTTT. It specifies CASRGNGFTGELFF.